This T cell receptor beta chain is from a study of naive and memory T cell subsets. Broader study findings: Between naive and memory subsets, TCR abundance power law exponents differed.

An equimolar mix of two oligonucleotides served as the beta constant-region primer for TRBC1 and TRBC2. Nested alpha and beta constant-region primers with the SP2 primer drove four PCR rounds on ligated cDNA. TCRdb redid the calling of the UMI-ligation and nested PCR reads with MiXCR, one entry per CDR3 protein. This repertoire shows around 29,000 distinct CDR3 sequences, approximately 17% found once; its top ten account for about 3.4%. Cells stained for CD3, CD4, CD8, CD45RA, CD27 and viability were sorted into four CD45RA/CD27 subsets. EMRA cells were CD45RA+CD27-, and effector memory cells CD45RA-CD27-. In this sample, this clonotype turned up a few times. The antigen is unknown. Germline CDR1 MNHEY, CDR2 SMNVEV (reference sequence). The CDR3 covers 15 residues. V dropped 5 bases and J dropped 4; count of bases not matched to a gene: 8.

The origin of this receptor is a human donor in good health. The specimen was effector memory CD4+ T cells from blood. Noted subset: effector memory, CD45RA- CD27-. The rearrangement uses TRBV27 and TRBJ1-3, with TRBD1 identical over 7 bases. In DNA form, the CDR3 reads TGTGCCAGCAGTCTACATCCGGGACAGGGAAACACCATATATTTT. Protein product: CASSLHPGQGNTIYF.